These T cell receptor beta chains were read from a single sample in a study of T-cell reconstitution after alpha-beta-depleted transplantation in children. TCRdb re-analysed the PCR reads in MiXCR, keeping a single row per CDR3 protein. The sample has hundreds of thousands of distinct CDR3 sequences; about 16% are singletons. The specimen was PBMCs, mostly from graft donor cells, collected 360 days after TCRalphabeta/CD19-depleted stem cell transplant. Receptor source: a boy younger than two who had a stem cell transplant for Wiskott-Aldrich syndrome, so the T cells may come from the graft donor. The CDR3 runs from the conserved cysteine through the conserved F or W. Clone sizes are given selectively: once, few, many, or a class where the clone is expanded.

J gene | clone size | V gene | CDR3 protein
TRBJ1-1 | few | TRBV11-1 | CASSLVWTGEVPNTEAFF
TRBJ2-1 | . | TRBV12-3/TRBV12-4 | CASSLKGGLAGISYNEQFF
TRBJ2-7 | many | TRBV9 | CASSEGTGSYEQYF
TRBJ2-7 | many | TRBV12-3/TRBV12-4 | CASRKQGYEQYF
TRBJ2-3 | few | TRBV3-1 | CASSQFADRSVTQYF
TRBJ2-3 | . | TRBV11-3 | CASSPSEGYTDTQYF
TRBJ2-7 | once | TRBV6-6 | CASRLQGGGYYEQYF
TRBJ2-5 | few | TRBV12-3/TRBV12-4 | CASSLAASVETQYF
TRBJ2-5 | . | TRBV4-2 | CASSSQRGGLETQYF
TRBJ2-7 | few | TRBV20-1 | CSARVSGKAYEQYF
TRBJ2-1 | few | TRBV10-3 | CAISEFSGLSSNEQFF
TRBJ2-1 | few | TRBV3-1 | CASSHGSDNYDEQFF
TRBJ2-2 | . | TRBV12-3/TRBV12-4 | CASSFWQGSTGELFF
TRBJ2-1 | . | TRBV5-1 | CASTMGTTYNEQFF
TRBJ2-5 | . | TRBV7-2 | CASTRTSGDFQETQYF
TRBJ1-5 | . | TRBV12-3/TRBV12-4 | CASSLRMGRGNQPQHF
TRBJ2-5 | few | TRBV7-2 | CASSLFRGFGETQYF
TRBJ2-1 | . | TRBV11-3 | CASSLEPRLADNEQFF
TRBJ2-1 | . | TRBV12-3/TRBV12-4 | CASIEGTPSYNEQFF
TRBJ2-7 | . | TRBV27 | CARRGSTYEQYF
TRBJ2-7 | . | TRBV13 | CASSPGTVVYEQYF
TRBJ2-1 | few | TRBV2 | CASSDVGLRSYNEQFF
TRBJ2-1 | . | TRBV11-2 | CASSLGVLRGEQFF
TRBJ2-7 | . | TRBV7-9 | CASSWDRAYEQYF
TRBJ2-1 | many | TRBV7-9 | CASSPTGYEQFF
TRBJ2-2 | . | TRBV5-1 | CASSLFGQGSGELFF
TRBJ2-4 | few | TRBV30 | CAWSVRRNLAKNIQYF
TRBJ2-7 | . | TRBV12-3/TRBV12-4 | CASTPSRWSEQYF
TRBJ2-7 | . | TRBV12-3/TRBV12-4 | CASSLEGQASYEQYF
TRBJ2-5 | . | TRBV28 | CASSSLSGRASGETQYF
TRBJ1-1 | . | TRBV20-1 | CSARDPLRDTEAFF
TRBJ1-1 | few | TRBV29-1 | CSVAGIFTEAFF
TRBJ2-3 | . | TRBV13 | CAFSLGLLAAYTDTQYF
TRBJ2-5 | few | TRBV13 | CASSRRIGAGGFRETQYF
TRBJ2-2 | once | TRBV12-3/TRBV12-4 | CASSRASGIPSSIRELFF
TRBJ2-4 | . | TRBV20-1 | CSARAGMVGFNIQYF
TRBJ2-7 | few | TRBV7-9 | CATRRGQGAEEQYF
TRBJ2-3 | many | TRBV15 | CATSGTITKRGRTDTQYF
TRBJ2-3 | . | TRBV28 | CASSRDSSRGTDTQYF
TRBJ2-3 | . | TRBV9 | CASSVVPIAFTDTQYF
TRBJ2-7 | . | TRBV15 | CATSISGSYEQYF
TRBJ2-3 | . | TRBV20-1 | CSAGRQGVLRVTDTQYF
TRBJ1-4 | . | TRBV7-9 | CASSLPPQGGNEKLFF
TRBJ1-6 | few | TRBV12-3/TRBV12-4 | CASTPFLASPLHF
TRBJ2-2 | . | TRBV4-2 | CASSQVGTVNTGELFF
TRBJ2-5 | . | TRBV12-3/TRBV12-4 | CASSFWGGEETQYF
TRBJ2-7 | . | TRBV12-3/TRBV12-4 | CASSRGQQADEQYF
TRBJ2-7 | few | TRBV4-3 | CASSQEVAYEQYF
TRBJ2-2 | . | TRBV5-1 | CASSLARLGGELFF
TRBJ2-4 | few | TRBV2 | CASRAGIRIDKNIQYF
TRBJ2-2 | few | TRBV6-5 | CASSYSIRYRHTGELFF
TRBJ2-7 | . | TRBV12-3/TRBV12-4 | CASSSPGQGLHEQYF
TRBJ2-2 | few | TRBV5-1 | CASRHRVNTGELFF
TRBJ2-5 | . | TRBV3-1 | CASSQVVGQETQYF
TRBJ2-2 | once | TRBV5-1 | CARGPKLGGELFF
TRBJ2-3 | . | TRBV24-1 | CATKGYRYTQYF
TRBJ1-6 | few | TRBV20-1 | CSATRNSPLHF
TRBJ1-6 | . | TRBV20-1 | CSAHRDRGHSRSYNSPLHF
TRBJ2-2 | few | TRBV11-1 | CASSSVYTGELFF
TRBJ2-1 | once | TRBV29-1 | CSVVAGAVTYNEQFF